This entry features one T cell receptor (beta chain) sequence. This clone was seen many times. It has no known antigen specificity. Base qualities were left out, and no much larger clone turns up one base away. The CDR3 spans 15 residues, from the cysteine through the phenylalanine. The retained sequence is limited to the CDR3, 45 bases, with the frame set at the first base. CDR1 and CDR2, per the germline V gene, are MNHEY and SVGAGI. V loses 6 bases, J loses 7 bases, and the germline ends lie 19 bases apart. The data originate from a study of blood T cell repertoires in COVID-19 (dated by TCRdb to about 2020). At the level of the whole study: Samples covering the acute and convalescent phases of COVID-19 were provided by collaborators in the United States, Italy and Spain. The material from the prospective study consisted of cDNA or gDNA derived from T cells, B-cell-depleted T cells, or PBMCs. Nearly every sample came with metadata listing a de-identified subject ID, COVID-19 status, age in years and sex. A freely available public database, intended as a resource for researchers studying the immune response to SARS-CoV-2, is where the repertoires were released. The samples were drawn from the first 160 participants of the ongoing ImmuneRACE study and from some 1,300 subjects provided by 6 global collaborators. Where available, HLA class I and class II types were taken from metadata supplied by the sample provider and were not determined by assay-based typing. Deeply sampled blood TCRbeta repertoires from subjects exposed to, actively infected with, or recovered from COVID-19 were included in the dataset. Study-wide findings and limitations: How much clinical and demographic metadata was included differed by source and by participant, and the metadata was provided uncurated.

TCRbeta CDR3 regions were amplified from genomic DNA using the immunoSEQ Assay, a bias-controlled multiplex PCR. As for the original processing: Within the assay, amplification of reference gene primers was used to estimate how many nucleated cells each sample contained. Sequence reads were collapsed and filtered to measure the absolute abundance of every unique TCRbeta CDR3 rearrangement. For each sample, productive Simpson clonality was calculated as the square root of Simpson's diversity index over productive rearrangements. TCRdb took this table from immuneACCESS and kept in-frame rearrangements with V and J called. Such tables lack part of the clones; where checked against another copy, unresolved V genes explain under half of the gap, and the rest is unexplained. V, J and clone size are those of that table, while D and trimming were read from the DNA. Across this sample there are 150,000 to 200,000 clones, with less than 90% seen only once. The top ten clonotypes cover 14% of the sample.

One collaborating source in Seattle enrolled patients during active infection and followed them longitudinally through the course of disease. Collaborating institutions collected whole blood in K2EDTA tubes following their own protocols. For TCRbeta analysis, collaborators shipped samples in one of three forms: frozen whole blood, isolated PBMCs, or DNA extracted from either of those sample types. This receptor was taken from a woman between 65 and 79 years old with COVID-19, enrolled during active disease. Material for sequencing was peripheral blood. This chain is built from TRBV6-5 and TRBJ2-1; the D region possibly corresponds to TRBD2 (6 bases align). The CDR3 protein: CASSLEGPRINEQFF. The DNA sequence is as follows: TGTGCCAGCAGCCTGGAGGGCCCACGGATTAATGAGCAGTTCTTC.